The rows below give T cell receptor beta chains drawn from one sample of a study of T cells in severe cutaneous drug reactions. TCRdb reprocessed the multiplex PCR reads; each CDR3 protein has one entry and no DNA is given. Its table lists about 6,600 distinct CDR3 sequences. Sequences were obtained from cells from a skin blister. All receptors derive from a human donor with toxic epidermal necrolysis, a severe cutaneous drug reaction. Both conserved end residues are part of each CDR3. Clone size is not always given. Where it is, it says once, few, many or a class for expanded clones.

V gene: TRBV3-1; J gene: TRBJ2-7; clone size: -; CDR3 protein: CASSRAHGTYEQYF
V gene: TRBV20-1; J gene: TRBJ2-3; clone size: -; CDR3 protein: CSARDRRLAGNTQYF
V gene: TRBV3-1; J gene: TRBJ2-1; clone size: medium-sized; CDR3 protein: CASSQERYNEQFF
V gene: TRBV4-1; J gene: TRBJ2-7; clone size: -; CDR3 protein: CASSRHRGYPGTLYEQYF
V gene: TRBV20-1; J gene: TRBJ2-7; clone size: -; CDR3 protein: CSAGLPGRYEQYF
V gene: TRBV28; J gene: TRBJ2-7; clone size: -; CDR3 protein: CASSPGITVPYEQYF
V gene: TRBV4-3; J gene: TRBJ2-2; clone size: -; CDR3 protein: CASSQVVGLQSGELFF
V gene: TRBV4-3; J gene: TRBJ2-7; clone size: -; CDR3 protein: CASSQFPGGGYEQYF
V gene: TRBV27; J gene: TRBJ1-5; clone size: -; CDR3 protein: CASSPYDGETDQPQHF
V gene: TRBV30; J gene: TRBJ2-5; clone size: -; CDR3 protein: CAWRGPFYQETQYF
V gene: TRBV19; J gene: TRBJ2-7; clone size: -; CDR3 protein: CASSISTTSGRSHEQYF
V gene: TRBV7-9; J gene: TRBJ1-1; clone size: -; CDR3 protein: CASSSIGGTEAFF
V gene: TRBV5-6; J gene: TRBJ2-7; clone size: -; CDR3 protein: CASSLNFVSSSYEQYF
V gene: TRBV7-6; J gene: TRBJ2-1; clone size: -; CDR3 protein: CASSPGGREQFF
V gene: TRBV9; J gene: TRBJ2-7; clone size: medium-sized; CDR3 protein: CASSVGVGPYEQYF
V gene: TRBV27; J gene: TRBJ2-2; clone size: -; CDR3 protein: CASAYNTGELFF
V gene: TRBV3-1; J gene: TRBJ1-2; clone size: -; CDR3 protein: CASSLDRGGFYGYTF
V gene: TRBV6-5; J gene: TRBJ2-1; clone size: medium-sized; CDR3 protein: CASSYSTSYNEQFF
V gene: TRBV28; J gene: TRBJ2-5; clone size: medium-sized; CDR3 protein: CASSLGSWTQETQYF
V gene: TRBV5-4; J gene: TRBJ1-1; clone size: -; CDR3 protein: CASTLYEVNTEAFF
V gene: TRBV27; J gene: TRBJ1-1; clone size: -; CDR3 protein: CASRGQGAIEAFF
V gene: TRBV28; J gene: TRBJ2-7; clone size: -; CDR3 protein: CASSLPSTAYEQYF
V gene: TRBV28; J gene: TRBJ2-3; clone size: -; CDR3 protein: CASSLLSGLAASTDTQYF
V gene: TRBV7-6; J gene: TRBJ2-2; clone size: -; CDR3 protein: CASSSEAGARELFF
V gene: TRBV7-3; J gene: TRBJ2-1; clone size: -; CDR3 protein: CASSLTAGDYNEQFF
V gene: TRBV24-1; J gene: TRBJ2-5; clone size: -; CDR3 protein: CATSDPRGGRGRFETQYF
V gene: TRBV9; J gene: TRBJ1-2; clone size: -; CDR3 protein: CASSPTLGTGNGYTF
V gene: TRBV10-3; J gene: TRBJ1-1; clone size: -; CDR3 protein: CAISEHSKNTEAFF
V gene: TRBV6-6; J gene: TRBJ2-1; clone size: -; CDR3 protein: CASSEAGTGGSYNEQFF
V gene: TRBV28; J gene: TRBJ2-3; clone size: medium-sized; CDR3 protein: CASSLFPGDTQYF
V gene: TRBV6-4; J gene: TRBJ2-3; clone size: -; CDR3 protein: CASSDYSTDTQYF
V gene: TRBV12-3/TRBV12-4; J gene: TRBJ1-1; clone size: -; CDR3 protein: CASSPGVYLGAEAFF
V gene: TRBV27; J gene: TRBJ1-5; clone size: -; CDR3 protein: CASKRSFYSNQPQHF
V gene: TRBV7-8; J gene: TRBJ1-2; clone size: -; CDR3 protein: CASSLAVMDRGLGYTF
V gene: TRBV27; J gene: TRBJ1-2; clone size: -; CDR3 protein: CASSGQGYGYTF
V gene: TRBV30; J gene: TRBJ2-1; clone size: -; CDR3 protein: CAWRELAASNEQFF
V gene: TRBV27; J gene: TRBJ2-2; clone size: medium-sized; CDR3 protein: CASSFNTGELFF
V gene: TRBV12-3/TRBV12-4; J gene: TRBJ2-5; clone size: -; CDR3 protein: CASSPRSDPSLETQYF
V gene: TRBV6-6; J gene: TRBJ2-1; clone size: medium-sized; CDR3 protein: CASTIDGEQFF
V gene: TRBV7-6; J gene: TRBJ2-2; clone size: -; CDR3 protein: CASTISGGRSTGELFF